The 15 T cell receptor beta chains given below trace back to one sample, sequenced in a study of Tregs in tolerant kidney transplant recipients. Data came from immunoSEQ multiplex PCR; TCRdb stores just in-frame clones and leaves some out. The data contain roughly 86,000 clones, roughly 93% of them seen just once; the ten biggest clones take up about 1.5%. The nonmyeloablative bone marrow transplants came from related graft donors, with transient mixed chimerism. The sequencing used CD4+ T cells from blood (PBMCs), collected 12 months after the transplant. The receptors were sampled from a human patient who received a combined kidney and bone marrow transplant. Some T cells may have come from the graft donor.

This chain uses TRBV6-1 with TRBJ1-2; 9 bases align to TRBD1. CDR1 MNHNS and CDR2 SASEGT come from the germline V gene. V shed 6 bases, J shed 5 bases, and the junction held 1 base outside the gene matches. The CDR3 has 12 residues. CDR3 bases: TGTGCCAGCAGCGACAGGGGGTATGGCTACACCTTC. As protein: CASSDRGYGYTF.

The CDR3: CASSYSPSGSYEQYF. For the CDR3, the DNA is TGTGCCAGCAGTTACTCGCCTAGCGGGAGCTACGAGCAGTACTTC. This rearrangement joins TRBV6-5 to TRBJ2-7; 10 bases are shared with TRBD2. In germline, CDR1 is MNHEY, CDR2 SVGAGI. V shed 0 bases, J shed 3 bases, and the junction held 2 bases outside the gene matches. This CDR3 contains 15 residues.

The genes are TRBV29-1 and TRBJ1-1, with D perhaps matching TRBD1 (6 bases). CDR1 and CDR2 (germline): SQVTM, ANQGSEA. The CDR3 is 13 amino acids. The V end lost 7 bases, the J end lost 0 bases, and 12 bases lay between the germline ends. The CDR3 DNA is TGCAGCGGCCGCGGACAGATGAACACTGAAGCTTTCTTT. This gives the protein CSGRGQMNTEAFF. Full variable domain (remainder filled in from reference TRBV29-1 and TRBJ1-1): SAVISQKPSRDICQRGTSLTIQCQVDSQVTMMFWYRQQPGQSLTLIATANQGSEATYESGFVIDKFPISRPNLTFSTLTVSNMSPEDSSIYLCSGRGQMNTEAFFGQGTRLTVV.

This rearrangement joins TRBV4-1 to TRBJ2-7; D possibly corresponds to TRBD1 (6 bases). This CDR3 region has 16 residues. Germline values: CDR1 MGHRA, CDR2 YSYEKL. V lost 3 bases and J lost 2, with 17 bases in between. This CDR3 is CASSQAPRGATYEQYF. Here the CDR3 DNA reads TGCGCCAGCAGCCAGGCCCCCAGGGGCGCTACCTACGAGCAGTACTTC.

The CDR3 is CASSLAAGLAGNTGELFF. CDR3 bases: TGCGCCAGCAGCTTGGCCGCAGGTCTAGCGGGGAACACCGGGGAGCTGTTTTTT. V gene TRBV5-1 combines with J gene TRBJ2-2, with 8 bases fitting TRBD2. The CDR3 extends over 18 amino acids. After removal of 0 bases from V and 1 base from J, the junction contained 8 bases not matched to a gene. Germline V CDR1 and CDR2: SGHRS, YFSETQ. Full variable domain (rest looked up from reference TRBV5-1 and TRBJ2-2): KAGVTQTPRYLIKTRGQQVTLSCSPISGHRSVSWYQQTPGQGLQFLFEYFSETQRNKGNFPGRFSGRQFSNSRSEMNVSTLELGDSALYLCASSLAAGLAGNTGELFFGEGSRLTVL.

This clone has just one count. The chain couples TRBV4-3 to TRBJ1-4; D is ambiguous. Germline-derived CDR1 and CDR2 are LGHNA and YSLEER. This CDR3 contains 15 residues. V lost 5 bases and J lost 2, with 12 bases in between. The CDR3 loop reads CASSWRSGTNEKLFF. Written as DNA, the CDR3 is TGCGCCAGCAGCTGGCGAAGCGGGACTAATGAAAAACTGTTTTTT.

The chain has TRBV5-1 and TRBJ1-1, with 9 bases matching TRBD1. V lost 4 bases, J lost 1 base, and 5 bases stayed unmatched. The CDR3 length is 15 residues. Germline CDR1 SGHRS, CDR2 YFSETQ. DNA of the CDR3: TGCGCCAGCAGCACCGGGACAGGGCCGAACACTGAAGCTTTCTTT. This gives the protein CASSTGTGPNTEAFF.

The CDR3 is CASKPIDRATEAFF. The CDR3 DNA follows: TGTGCCTCCAAACCGATTGACAGGGCCACTGAAGCTTTCTTT. J is TRBJ1-1 and V is TRBV10-3; 7 bases fit TRBD1. V trimming: 11 bases; J trimming: 4 bases; junction bases outside the gene matches: 13. The CDR3 has 14 amino acids. Germline CDR1 and CDR2: ENHRY and SYGVKD.

J is TRBJ2-1 and V is TRBV10-3; 7 nucleotides align to TRBD2. Looked up from germline, CDR1 is ENHRY and CDR2 is SYGVKD. Losses at the gene ends were 8 bases for V and 2 bases for J; bases not matched to a gene: 3. The CDR3 runs to 13 residues. The CDR3 sequence: CAIREDPYNEQFF. Written as DNA, the CDR3 is TGTGCCATCCGGGAGGACCCCTACAATGAGCAGTTCTTC.

The rearrangement uses TRBV7-9 and TRBJ2-7; the match to TRBD1 covers 9 bases. This CDR3 comprises 16 residues. Losses at the gene ends were 5 bases for V and 5 bases for J; bases not matched to a gene: 13. Looked up from germline, CDR1 is SEHNR and CDR2 is FQNEAQ (reference sequence). CDR3 nucleotide sequence: TGTGCCAGCAGCCTTGGGGGAGGGACAGGGTTACACGAGCAGTACTTC. Residues: CASSLGGGTGLHEQYF.

The chain combines TRBV11-3 with TRBJ2-5; 11 bases fit TRBD1. This CDR3 has 15 residues. J gave up 5 bases and V 5 bases, and 7 bases lay outside the gene matches. CDR1 and CDR2 from the germline V gene are SGHNT and YENEEA. In DNA, the CDR3 is TGTGCCAGCAGCACCGGACAGGGGGCTCGGGAGACCCAGTACTTC. As protein: CASSTGQGARETQYF.

The genes are TRBV11-1 and TRBJ1-2; a weak D match, TRBD1 (6 bases). The CDR3 is made up of 14 amino acids. Germline CDR1 and CDR2: SGHAT and FQDESV (reference sequence). Between the trimmed V and J ends, which lost 2 bases and 6 bases, there was a span of 13 bases. The chain's CDR3 is CASSLSGAGNGYTF. CDR3 coding DNA: TGTGCCAGCAGCTTATCAGGGGCAGGGAATGGCTACACCTTC. Looking up the rest from reference TRBV11-1 and TRBJ1-2 gives the full variable domain: EAEVAQSPRYKITEKSQAVAFWCDPISGHATLYWYRQILGQGPELLVQFQDESVVDDSQLPKDRFSAERLKGVDSTLKIQPAELGDSAMYLCASSLSGAGNGYTFGSGTRLTVV.

This rearrangement joins TRBV4-1 to TRBJ1-6; D call uncertain. The CDR3 contains 14 residues. Germline V CDR1 and CDR2: MGHRA, YSYEKL. Trimming shortened V by 3 bases and J by 7 bases, and 10 bases separated the two germline ends. CDR3 in DNA: TGCGCCAGCAGCCACAGTACGTGGAATTCACCCCTCCACTTT. Its translation is CASSHSTWNSPLHF.

As to this clone: Other DNA sequences within the sample encode an identical CDR3. The chain links TRBV18 to TRBJ1-6; a weak D match, TRBD1 (6 bases). Trimming left V 3 bases short and J 7 bases short, with 13 bases between. Germline loops: CDR1 KGHSH, CDR2 LQKENI. This CDR3 region has 15 residues. CDR3 protein: CASSPRQAKNSPLHF. CDR3 in DNA: TGTGCCAGCTCACCGCGACAGGCGAAGAATTCACCCCTCCACTTT.

This clone appeared a single time. Other DNA sequences in this sample translate to the same CDR3. V is TRBV7-9 and J is TRBJ1-6; TRBD1 matches 7 bases. The CDR3 length is 15 residues. The trim removed 5 bases at V and 7 bases at J, leaving 8 bases unmatched. Germline V lookup: CDR1 SEHNR, CDR2 FQNEAQ (reference sequence). DNA of the CDR3: TGTGCCAGCAGCCCCCCGGGACAGCAAAATTCACCCCTCCACTTT. It codes for CASSPPGQQNSPLHF.